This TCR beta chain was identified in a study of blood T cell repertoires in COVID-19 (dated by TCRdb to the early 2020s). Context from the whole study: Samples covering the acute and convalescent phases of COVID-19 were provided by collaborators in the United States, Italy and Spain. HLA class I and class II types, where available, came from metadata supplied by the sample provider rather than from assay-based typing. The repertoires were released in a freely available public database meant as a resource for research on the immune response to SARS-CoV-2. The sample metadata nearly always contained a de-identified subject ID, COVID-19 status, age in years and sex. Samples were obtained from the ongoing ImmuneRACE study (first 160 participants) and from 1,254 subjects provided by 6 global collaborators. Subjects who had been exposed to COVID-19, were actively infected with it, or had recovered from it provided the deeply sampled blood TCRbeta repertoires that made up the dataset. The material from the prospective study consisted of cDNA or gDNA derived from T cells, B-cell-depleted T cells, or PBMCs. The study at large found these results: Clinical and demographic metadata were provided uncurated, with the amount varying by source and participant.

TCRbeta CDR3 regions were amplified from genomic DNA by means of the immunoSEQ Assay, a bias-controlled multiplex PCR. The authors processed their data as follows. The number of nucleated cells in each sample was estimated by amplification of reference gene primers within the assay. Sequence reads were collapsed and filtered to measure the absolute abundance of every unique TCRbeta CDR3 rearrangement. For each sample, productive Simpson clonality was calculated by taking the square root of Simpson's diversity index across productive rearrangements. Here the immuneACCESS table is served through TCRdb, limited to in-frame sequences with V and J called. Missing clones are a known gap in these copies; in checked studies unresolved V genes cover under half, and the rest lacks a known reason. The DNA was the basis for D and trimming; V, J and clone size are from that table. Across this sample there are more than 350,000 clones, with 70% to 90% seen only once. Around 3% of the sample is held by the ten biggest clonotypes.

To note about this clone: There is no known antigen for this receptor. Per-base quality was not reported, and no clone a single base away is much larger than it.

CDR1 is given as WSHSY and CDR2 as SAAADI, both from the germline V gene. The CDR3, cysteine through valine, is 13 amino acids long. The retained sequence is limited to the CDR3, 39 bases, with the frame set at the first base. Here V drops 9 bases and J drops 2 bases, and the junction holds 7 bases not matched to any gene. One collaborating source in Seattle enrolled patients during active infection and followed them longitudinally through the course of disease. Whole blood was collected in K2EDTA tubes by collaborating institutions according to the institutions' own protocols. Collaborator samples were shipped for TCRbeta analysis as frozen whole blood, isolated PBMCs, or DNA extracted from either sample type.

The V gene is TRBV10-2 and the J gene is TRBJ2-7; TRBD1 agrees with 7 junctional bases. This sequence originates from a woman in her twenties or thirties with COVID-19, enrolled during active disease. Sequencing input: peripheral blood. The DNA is TGCGCCAGTCAATACGGGACAGCCTACGAGCAGTACGTC. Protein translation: CASQYGTAYEQYV.